This TCR beta chain was sequenced during a study of blood T cell repertoires in COVID-19 (dated by TCRdb to about 2020). Study-wide context: Collaborator samples came from the United States, Italy and Spain and covered acute and convalescent phases of COVID-19. The prospective study material was composed of cDNA or gDNA derived from T cells, B-cell-depleted T cells, or PBMCs. Subjects who had been exposed to COVID-19, were actively infected with it, or had recovered from it provided the deeply sampled blood TCRbeta repertoires that made up the dataset. The repertoires were released in a freely available public database meant as a resource for research on the immune response to SARS-CoV-2. The samples were drawn from two sources: the first 160 participants of the ongoing ImmuneRACE study, and fewer than 1,500 subjects contributed by 6 global collaborators. Sample metadata almost always included a de-identified subject ID, COVID-19 status, age in years and sex. Where available, HLA class I and class II types were taken from metadata supplied by the sample provider and were not determined by assay-based typing.

About this clone: Its antigen is currently not known. Per-nucleotide qualities are absent, and no much larger clonotype sits a single base away.

Enrolling through a virtual design, the prospective study's participants ranged in age from roughly 18 to 90 years and lived across roughly 23 United States geographic areas. To assign participants to cohorts, the prospective study relied on clinical history that participants themselves reported in a screening survey and a study questionnaire. Recovered participants in ImmuneRACE Cohort 3 were defined as having two consecutive negative NP/OP PCR tests, clearance from a healthcare professional, or resolution of symptoms. In the prospective study, mobile phlebotomists collected whole blood, serum and a nasopharyngeal or oropharyngeal swab from each participant. Additional blood draws and questionnaires over an approximately 2-month period could optionally be provided by prospective study participants. Before DNA extraction, blood samples from the prospective study were shipped at room temperature or frozen.

Overall results and qualifications from the work: The amount of clinical and demographic metadata varied by source and participant and was provided uncurated.

From the germline V gene, CDR1 is MGHDK and CDR2 is SYGVNS. The CDR3 contains 12 residues, cysteine and phenylalanine counted. The only DNA kept is the CDR3, 36 bases in frame from the first base. Deletion took 4 bases off V and 1 base off J, with a span of 4 bases between the germline ends. TCRbeta CDR3 regions were amplified from genomic DNA by means of the immunoSEQ Assay, a bias-controlled multiplex PCR. The paper's data handling went like this. Nucleated cell counts per sample were estimated from amplification of reference gene primers within the assay. To quantify the absolute abundance of each unique TCRbeta CDR3 rearrangement, sequence reads were collapsed and filtered. For each sample, productive Simpson clonality was calculated as the square root of Simpson's diversity index over productive rearrangements. The immuneACCESS repertoire file appears here via TCRdb, limited to in-frame rearrangements. These files lack a portion of the clones; in checked studies, under half of the deficit traces to unresolved V genes, and the cause of the others is not known. From that table come the V and J calls and clone size; the DNA was used to work out D and trimming. The sample contains 150,000 to 170,000 clones, around 80% of them found a single time. The ten top clones hold around 7.8% of the sample.

The sequenced material came from PBMCs or T cells enriched from blood (not recorded which). The chain joins TRBV25-1 to TRBJ2-5; a confident D gene designation cannot be given. This clonotype originated in a man in his fifties or sixties who had recovered from COVID-19. The CDR3 reads as follows: CASSGSQETQYF. The DNA is TGTGCCAGCAGTGGCAGCCAAGAGACCCAGTACTTC. The CDR3 plus the reference TRBV25-1 and TRBJ2-5 genes for the other parts give the full variable domain: EADIYQTPRYLVIGTGKKITLECSQTMGHDKMYWYQQDPGMELHLIHYSYGVNSTEKGDLSSESTVSRIRTEHFPLTLESARPSHTSQYLCASSGSQETQYFGPGTRLLVL.